The clone carrying this T cell receptor beta chain is a singleton in its sample. Authors' data handling: Amplification of reference gene primers provided the estimated nucleated cell counts. TCRdb's table, derived via immunoSEQ multiplex PCR, lists solely in-frame clones and lacks some. The V and J calls and clone size come from that table; D and trimming were worked out from the DNA. The sample carries fewer than 200,000 clones, about 80% recorded once. This sample stems from a study of blood T cell repertoires in COVID-19. Trimming pared 4 bases from V and 10 bases from J, leaving 16 bases between. The CDR3 totals 14 residues. CDR1 and CDR2 from the germline V gene are MDHEN and SYDVKM.

The genes are TRBV28 and TRBJ2-2; D is possibly TRBD1 (6 bases). The receptor was derived from a woman in her sixties or seventies with COVID-19, enrolled during active disease. Sample: peripheral blood. Here the CDR3 DNA reads TGTGCCAGCAGTTCCTCCCTGTACAGGGAGGAGCTGTTTTTT. Encoded protein: CASSSSLYREELFF.